The 19 T cell receptor beta chains below come from one sample, sequenced in a study of regulatory T cells in long-lasting Graves disease (dated by TCRdb to the early 2020s). The sample's time point label, decoded: persistent/refractory GD, antithyroid drugs over 5 years with positive TRAb. RNA was extracted from PBMCs in TRIzol for both TCR sequencing and RNA sequencing. The library came from multiplex PCR. TCRdb lists the instrument as Illumina HiSeq 4000. TCR beta libraries were built with iRepertoire HTBI primers and Arm-PCR amplification of CDR3 regions. TCRdb reanalyzed the raw reads on its own, using fastp at Q25 for trimming and MiXCR for clone calling, and kept in-frame beta chains. Duplicate CDR3 protein sequences are folded into a single record with the most common DNA and genes. Present in this sample are roughly 490,000 distinct CDR3 sequences, under 25% of which were seen just once. The top ten hold approximately 14% of the sample.

Material: peripheral blood mononuclear cells (PBMCs), obtained when the disease was refractory, from a patient treated with antithyroid drugs. The receptor set was obtained from a female donor with Graves disease.

This clonotype was counted between two and nine times. The chain joins TRBV6-1 to TRBJ2-1; D might be TRBD1 or TRBD2, each matching 5 bases. Trimming removed 3 bases from V and 0 bases from J, with 18 bases in between. The CDR3 runs to 18 residues. The germline CDR1 and CDR2 sequences are MNHNS and SASEGT. DNA for the CDR3: TGTGCCAGCAGTGATCTTACGGGACGGGCGAGCTCCTACAATGAGCAGTTCTTC. It specifies CASSDLTGRASSYNEQFF.

This clonotype was counted between two and nine times. This chain connects TRBV6-9 to TRBJ1-1; no reliable D call. CDR3 length equals 16 residues. Germline V gene sequence: CDR1 MNHGY, CDR2 SVAAGI. V was shortened by 4 bases and J by 6 bases, with 21 bases between the two germline ends. CDR3 region: CASSSSRPTFMAEAFF. The CDR3 coding sequence is TGTGCCAGCAGTTCTTCCCGACCGACGTTTATGGCTGAAGCTTTCTTT.

The table lists this clonotype with many counts. The chain has TRBV24-1 and TRBJ1-1; a possible D gene is TRBD1 (5 bases). The V gene lost 8 bases and the J gene lost 7 bases, with 13 bases spanning the gap. Germline CDR1 is KGHDR and CDR2 is SFDVKD. The CDR3 spans 12 residues. The CDR3 nucleotides read TGTGCCACCATTGGCAGGGCCGGTGAAGCTTTCTTT. Its translation: CATIGRAGEAFF.

The sample holds a few counts of this clonotype. The V and J genes are TRBV6-1 and TRBJ1-2; 8 bases agree with TRBD1. The CDR3 spans 14 residues. CDR1 and CDR2 (germline): MNHNS, SASEGT. V was clipped by 10 bases and J by 8 bases; unmatched bases: 15. The CDR3 nucleotides read TGTGCCACCCTGGGGGAGACAGGGGCAAAAGGCTACACCTTC. This codes for CATLGETGAKGYTF.

The chain carries TRBV3-1 and TRBJ2-7; D is unclear. V lost 1 base to trimming and J lost 5 bases, with 6 bases between them. The germline gives CDR1 LGHDT, CDR2 YNNKEL (reference sequence). The CDR3 has 12 residues. CDR3 DNA sequence: TGTGCCAGCAGCCAAGTACTGCACGAGCAGTACTTC. It specifies CASSQVLHEQYF.

The sample holds many counts of this clonotype. The gene calls are TRBV2 and TRBJ2-7, with D possibly being TRBD1 (5 bases). The CDR3 consists of 12 residues. Germline lookup yields CDR1 SNHLY and CDR2 FYNNEI. Trimming pared 6 bases from V and 3 bases from J, leaving 9 bases between. The CDR3 bases are TGTGCCAGCAGCTCAGGGAACTACGAGCAGTACTTC. Protein: CASSSGNYEQYF.

The rearrangement links TRBV16 to TRBJ2-4; no clear D gene. The germline V gene has CDR1 KGHSY and CDR2 FQNENV. V lost 2 bases to trimming and J lost 0 bases, with 11 bases between them. The length of the CDR3 is 16 residues. In DNA, the CDR3 is TGTGCCAGCAGCCAAGGACGGTCTCTAGCCAAAAACATTCAGTACTTC. The encoded protein is CASSQGRSLAKNIQYF.

About this clonotype: Given a much more abundant clone one base away, this may be a read error. The chain uses TRBV2 and TRBJ2-1; 12 bases map to TRBD2. Trimming took 8 bases from V and 13 from J; bases not matched to a gene: 12. In germline, CDR1 is SNHLY, CDR2 FYNNEI. This CDR3 spans 14 amino acids. This CDR3 is CASVWTSGTGTQFF. CDR3 bases: TGTGCCAGCGTGTGGACTAGCGGGACTGGGACCCAGTTCTTC.

This clonotype has a handful of counts. The gene calls are TRBV12-3 or TRBV12-4 and TRBJ1-1; a weak D match, TRBD1 (6 bases). V lost 3 bases and J 3 bases, leaving 8 bases between the germline ends. CDR3 length equals 13 residues. CDR3 sequence (DNA): TGTGCCAGCAGTTTGGACAGACACACTGAAGCTTTCTTT. Translating gives CASSLDRHTEAFF.

The sample holds a few counts of this clonotype. This sequence joins TRBV5-5 and TRBJ2-7; D might be TRBD2 (5 bases). Germline CDR1 reads SGHKS; CDR2 reads YYEKEE (reference sequence). The CDR3 has 15 residues. The V gene lost 0 bases and the J gene lost 5 bases, with 15 bases spanning the gap. The CDR3 coding sequence is TGTGCCAGCAGCTTGGAAATCCGGGTTAGCGACGAGCAGTACTTC. It codes for CASSLEIRVSDEQYF.

This clonotype was detected ten times or more. The V gene is TRBV3-1, the J gene TRBJ1-2; no reliable D call. CDR3 size: 14 residues. The V gene lost 5 bases and the J gene lost 2 bases, with 12 bases spanning the gap. Germline CDR1 and CDR2: LGHDT and YNNKEL (reference sequence). The CDR3 spells CASSSEGGNYGYTF. The CDR3 nucleotides are TGTGCCAGCAGCTCAGAGGGAGGGAACTATGGCTACACCTTC.

V is TRBV7-2 and J is TRBJ2-3; 12 nucleotides match TRBD2. J was trimmed by 4 bases and V by 5 bases; bases with no gene match: 7. The CDR3 covers 16 residues. Germline V gives CDR1 SGHTA, CDR2 FQGNSA. DNA of the CDR3: TGTGCCAGCAGCCCTAGCGGGAGGGCCGGGTCAGATACGCAGTATTTT. Translating gives CASSPSGRAGSDTQYF. Combining the CDR3 with reference TRBV7-2 and TRBJ2-3 gives the whole variable domain GAGVSQSPSNKVTEKGKDVELRCDPISGHTALYWYRQSLGQGLEFLIYFQGNSAPDKSGLPSDRFSAERTGGSVSTLTIQRTQQEDSAVYLCASSPSGRAGSDTQYFGPGTRLTVL.

The chain employs TRBV20-1 and TRBJ2-5; the D call may be TRBD1 or TRBD2 (6 bases each). V gave up 3 bases and J gave up 5 bases, with 16 bases separating them. The germline CDR1 and CDR2 sequences are DFQATT and SNEGSKA (reference sequence). The CDR3 runs 14 residues. The CDR3 loop reads CSASPEGGWETQYF. The CDR3 DNA sequence: TGCAGTGCTAGTCCTGAGGGGGGTTGGGAGACCCAGTACTTC.

This clonotype occurred a few times. The rearrangement links TRBV27 to TRBJ2-7; 8 bases fit TRBD2. Trimming removed 11 bases from V and 3 bases from J; junction bases left unmatched: 9. The V gene's germline CDR1 is MNHEY and CDR2 SMNVEV (reference sequence). CDR3 length: 13 amino acids. The CDR3 reads CASGRGDHYEQYF. The CDR3 DNA sequence: TGTGCCTCCGGGAGGGGGGACCACTACGAGCAGTACTTC.

This clonotype was seen many times. The J gene is TRBJ2-7, the V gene TRBV28; 7 bases map to TRBD1. This CDR3 has 14 residues. V trimming: 4 bases; J trimming: 4 bases; junction bases outside the gene matches: 7. CDR1 is MDHEN and CDR2 is SYDVKM in the germline V gene. CDR3 amino acids: CASSSGQVFYEQYF. The CDR3 nucleotides read TGTGCCAGCAGTTCCGGACAGGTCTTTTACGAGCAGTACTTC.

About this clonotype: A much larger clone differs from this one at a single base, so this may be a read error. The chain combines TRBV7-2 with TRBJ2-5, with 8 bases fitting TRBD1. Germline-derived CDR1 and CDR2 are SGHTA and FQGNSA. The CDR3 sequence is 19 residues long. As DNA, the CDR3 is TGTGCCAACAGCAAGCGGCATCCGCCCGTACAGGGGGGCGCAGAGACCCAGTACTTC. Residues: CANSKRHPPVQGGAETQYF.

A few counts support this clonotype. V gene TRBV2 combines with J gene TRBJ2-6; TRBD1 is a possible D gene (6 bases). Trimming pared 5 bases from V and 0 bases from J, leaving 17 bases between. This CDR3 contains 18 residues. Germline-derived CDR1 and CDR2 are SNHLY and FYNNEI. For the CDR3, the DNA is TGTGCCAGCAGTTTTCCCCGGGACACCTCCTCTGGGGCCAACGTCCTGACTTTC. Translation: CASSFPRDTSSGANVLTF.

The sample holds many counts of this clonotype. This chain joins TRBV28 and TRBJ2-5; perhaps TRBD1 as D (6 bases). Germline values: CDR1 MDHEN, CDR2 SYDVKM. The V end was cut by 5 bases, the J end by 3 bases, with 16 bases between. This CDR3 has 15 residues. The CDR3 nucleotides read TGTGCCAGCAGTAGCCTGACAGGTCCCGAAGAGACCCAGTACTTC. It codes for CASSSLTGPEETQYF.

This clonotype showed up just a few times. V usage is TRBV4-3 and J usage is TRBJ1-1; D unresolved. Germline loops: CDR1 LGHNA, CDR2 YSLEER. The CDR3 contains 14 residues. Trimming shortened V by 0 bases and J by 5 bases, and 10 bases separated the two germline ends. Here the CDR3 DNA reads TGCGCCAGCAGCCAAGACAGACGACGGACTGAAGCTTTCTTT. Translating it yields CASSQDRRRTEAFF.